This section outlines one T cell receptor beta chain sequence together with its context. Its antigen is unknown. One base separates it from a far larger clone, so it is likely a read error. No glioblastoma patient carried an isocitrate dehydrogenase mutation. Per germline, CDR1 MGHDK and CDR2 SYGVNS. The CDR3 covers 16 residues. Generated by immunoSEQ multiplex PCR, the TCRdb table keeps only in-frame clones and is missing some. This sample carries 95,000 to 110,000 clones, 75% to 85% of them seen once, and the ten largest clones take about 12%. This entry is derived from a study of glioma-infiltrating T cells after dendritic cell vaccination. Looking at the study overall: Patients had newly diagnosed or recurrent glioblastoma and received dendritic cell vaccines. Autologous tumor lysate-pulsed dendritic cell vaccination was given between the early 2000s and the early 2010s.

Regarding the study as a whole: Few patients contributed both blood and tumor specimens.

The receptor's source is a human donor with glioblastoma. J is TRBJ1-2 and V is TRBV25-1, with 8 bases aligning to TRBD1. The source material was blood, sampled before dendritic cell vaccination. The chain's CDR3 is CASSEFDRGFPGGHTF. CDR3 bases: TGTGCCAGCAGTGAATTCGACAGGGGTTTTCCTGGTGGCCACACCTTC.